What follows are 3 T cell receptor beta chains derived from one specimen sequenced in a study of early T cells in non-severe SARS-CoV-2 infection. From the 5' RACE reads, TCRdb called clonotypes with MiXCR, one entry per CDR3 protein. The table includes approximately 60,000 distinct CDR3 sequences, around 12% detected once. Sequencing used whole blood. These receptors all stem from an adult who was a healthcare worker with PCR-confirmed SARS-CoV-2 infection or an uninfected control (not recorded which).

The chain is built from TRBV7-2 and TRBJ2-7; tentatively, D is TRBD1 or TRBD2 (7 bases each). This CDR3 contains 14 residues. The V end lost 5 bases, the J end lost 4 bases, and 15 bases lay between the germline ends. Germline V gene sequence: CDR1 SGHTA, CDR2 FQGNSA. The CDR3 loop reads CASSPSGGEYEQYF. CDR3 nucleotides: TGTGCCAGCAGCCCCTCAGGGGGGGAGTACGAGCAGTACTTC.

This clonotype was seen a few times. The rearrangement links TRBV20-1 to TRBJ2-3, with TRBD2 matching over 9 bases. Germline assignment: CDR1 DFQATT and CDR2 SNEGSKA (reference sequence). V shed 3 bases and J 4 bases; nucleotides not matched to a gene: 5. The CDR3 extends over 14 amino acids. In DNA form, the CDR3 reads TGCAGTGCTAGCTTAGCGGGGGTCCCAGATACGCAGTATTTT. Translating gives CSASLAGVPDTQYF.

The rearrangement links TRBV5-5 to TRBJ2-1; 11 bases fit TRBD2. This CDR3 comprises 16 residues. The V gene's germline CDR1 is SGHKS and CDR2 YYEKEE (reference sequence). With V trimmed by 4 bases and J by 2 bases, 5 bases remained unmatched. CDR3 nucleotide sequence: TGTGCCAGCAGCATCCTAGCGGGGGGCCCCTACAATGAGCAGTTCTTC. It encodes CASSILAGGPYNEQFF.